The rows below give T cell receptor beta chains drawn from one sample of a study of blood T cell repertoires in COVID-19. The assay was immunoSEQ multiplex PCR, and TCRdb's table has in-frame clones only and misses some. This table holds approximately 99,000 clones, roughly four fifths found once. The material sequenced was peripheral blood. The receptors shown here come from a woman between 70 and 85 years old with acute or convalescent COVID-19. The CDR3 runs from the conserved cysteine through the conserved F or W. Fields, in order: V gene, clone size, J gene, D gene, CDR3 DNA, CDR3 protein. The D gene is left open where the match is weak. Size tells how often a clone was seen (once, few, many) or the class of an expanded clone, and some rows leave it out.

>TRBV5-6|-|TRBJ2-3|-
TGTGCCAGCAGCTATATAGCTGTCACAGATACGCAGTATTTT
CASSYIAVTDTQYF
>TRBV5-1|once|TRBJ1-6|TRBD1
TGCGCCAGCAGCTCTCGGACAGGGAGTAGCGTGGTCAATTCACCCCTCCACTTT
CASSSRTGSSVVNSPLHF
>TRBV9|-|TRBJ2-5|TRBD2
TGTGCCAGCACCCGGGGACTAGCGGGAGCAGAGACCCAGTACTTC
CASTRGLAGAETQYF
>TRBV7-7|few|TRBJ2-3|-
TGTGCCAGCAGCCGGGCGGGGTATGGTGCAGATACGCAGTATTTT
CASSRAGYGADTQYF
>TRBV2|-|TRBJ2-2|TRBD1
TGTGCCAGCAGCGACATGACAGGGGCTGACACCGGGGAGCTGTTTTTT
CASSDMTGADTGELFF
>TRBV6-1|-|TRBJ1-2|-
TGTGCCAGCAGTGACGGGCGTTTAGGGGGCTATGGCTACACCTTC
CASSDGRLGGYGYTF
>TRBV19|-|TRBJ2-7|TRBD1
TGTGCCAGTAGTATAACGACAGGGGCTCCCTTCTCCGAGCAGTACTTC
CASSITTGAPFSEQYF
>TRBV7-2|few|TRBJ1-1|-
TGTGCCAGCAGCCTCGGCGGTGGAGGTTTGATTGAAGCTTTCTTT
CASSLGGGGLIEAFF
>TRBV5-5|-|TRBJ1-1|-
TGTGCCAGCAGCTTGGCCGGGTCCAAAACGAACACTGAAGCTTTCTTT
CASSLAGSKTNTEAFF
>TRBV2|-|TRBJ2-2|TRBD1
TGTGCCAGCACGCGGGACAGGGGAGTAACCGGGGAGCTGTTTTTT
CASTRDRGVTGELFF
>TRBV6-5|-|TRBJ2-2|-
TGTGCCAGCATGGGCCGGGGGTACACCGGGGAGCTGTTTTTT
CASMGRGYTGELFF
>TRBV9|few|TRBJ2-1|-
TGTGCCAGCAGCGCTACTGGAGGGCCCAATGAGCAGTTCTTC
CASSATGGPNEQFF
>TRBV2|-|TRBJ1-2|-
TGTGCCAGCAGTGACAGGGGCCGCCTTAACTATGGCTACACCTTC
CASSDRGRLNYGYTF
>TRBV28|few|TRBJ1-4|TRBD1
TGTGCCAGCGCACAGGGGAATGAAAAACTGTTTTTT
CASAQGNEKLFF
>TRBV6-5|once|TRBJ1-2|-
TGTGCCAGCAGTCGACATATTCTCTATGGCTACACCTTC
CASSRHILYGYTF
>TRBV11-2|-|TRBJ2-5|TRBD2
TGTGCCAGCAGCCCAGGGACTAGCGGGGCGGGGGAGACCCAGTACTTC
CASSPGTSGAGETQYF
>TRBV5-4|-|TRBJ2-1|-
TGTGCCAGCAGCTGGGCCCGGGGCAATGAGCAGTTCTTC
CASSWARGNEQFF
>TRBV27|-|TRBJ1-1|TRBD1
TGTGCCACCTTAGGGGGCTGGAACACTGAAGCTTTCTTT
CATLGGWNTEAFF
>TRBV15|-|TRBJ1-5|TRBD1
TGTGCCACCAGCCTGGACAGGGGGCTCGGGCCCCAGCATTTT
CATSLDRGLGPQHF
>TRBV19|-|TRBJ1-5|TRBD1
TGTGCCAGTAGTATCCCGGGACAGAAAATGGAGGATCAGCCCCAGCATTTT
CASSIPGQKMEDQPQHF
>TRBV29-1|-|TRBJ1-2|TRBD1
TGCAGCGTGCTGACAGGGGCCGTTCACTATGGCTACACCTTC
CSVLTGAVHYGYTF
>TRBV11-3|-|TRBJ1-1|-
TGTGCCAGCAGCGAGGTTGCGCAGGGGAACACTGAAGCTTTCTTT
CASSEVAQGNTEAFF
>TRBV11-2|-|TRBJ2-5|-
TGTGCCAGCAGCCCTTATAGGGGGGAGACCCAGTACTTC
CASSPYRGETQYF
>TRBV4-2|-|TRBJ2-5|TRBD1
TGTGCCAGCAGCCCATTAAACAGGGGTCAAGAGACCCAGTACTTC
CASSPLNRGQETQYF
>TRBV16|-|TRBJ1-3|-
TGTGCCAGCAACGAAAATTCCCGCAGGGCTGGAAACACCATATATTTT
CASNENSRRAGNTIYF
>TRBV7-3|-|TRBJ2-1|TRBD2
TGTGCCAGCAGCTTAACGGGACTAAGCTCCTACAATGAGCAGTTCTTC
CASSLTGLSSYNEQFF
>TRBV27|-|TRBJ1-5|-
TGTGCCAGCAGTTTAGCAGGGAACAATCAGCCCCAGCATTTT
CASSLAGNNQPQHF
>TRBV29-1|-|TRBJ1-1|-
TGCAGCGGCGACAGTAACACTGAAGCTTTCTTT
CSGDSNTEAFF
>TRBV4-1|-|TRBJ2-7|TRBD2
TGCGCCAGCAGTCACGGTCGCGGGAGCTACGAGCAGTACTTC
CASSHGRGSYEQYF
>TRBV5-1|-|TRBJ2-5|-
TGCGCCAGCACCCCAGAGGCAGGGCCCCAAGAGACCCAGTACTTC
CASTPEAGPQETQYF
>TRBV19|once|TRBJ1-5|-
TGTGCCAGCCACACACGGGGGTGGGCCAATCAGCCCCAGCATTTT
CASHTRGWANQPQHF
>TRBV28|few|TRBJ2-1|-
TGTGCCAGCAGTTTCCGGGATGAGCAGTTCTTC
CASSFRDEQFF
>TRBV5-1|-|TRBJ2-7|-
TGCGCCAGCAGCCTGGGACTCAGCTCCTACGAGCAGTACTTC
CASSLGLSSYEQYF
>TRBV27|-|TRBJ1-1|TRBD1
TGTGCCAGCAGTACCCGACAGGGGAGGGCTTTCTTT
CASSTRQGRAFF
>TRBV7-2|-|TRBJ2-5|TRBD2
TGTGCCAGCAGCTCCGGGGGGGCCGTGGAGACCCAGTACTTC
CASSSGGAVETQYF
>TRBV7-3|-|TRBJ2-3|TRBD1
TGTGCCAGCAGCCCAGGACAGGGAGGAACAGATACGCAGTATTTT
CASSPGQGGTDTQYF